At least ten counts were recorded for the clone carrying this T cell receptor beta chain. Its antigen remains unknown. The sample originates from a study of T cells in Graves' hyperthyroidism and ophthalmopathy. General study findings and limits: Blood held most thyroid clonotypes expanded above 0.001 frequency.

Amplified regions were TCR beta CDR3 sequences from RNA transcripts. An initial round of RT-PCR targeting the TCR CDR3 relied on the HTBI primer set. TCRdb reprocessed the multiplex PCR reads with MiXCR, giving one entry per CDR3 protein. The sample holds roughly 740,000 distinct CDR3 sequences, 16% seen once. Germline V gene data show CDR1 as MNHEY and CDR2 as SMNVEV (reference sequence). The CDR3 contains 15 residues. Trimming took off 4 bases at V and 1 base at J, with 13 bases between the two ends. The diagnostic basis comprised clinical symptoms, serum thyroxine and TRAb, thyroid ultrasound and orbital computed tomography.

The chain has TRBV27 and TRBJ1-1; D not certain. What was sequenced was blood. The sequence was collected from a young man with Graves' hyperthyroidism. CDR3: CASSSRDIWNTEAFF. The CDR3 DNA is TGTGCCAGCAGTTCCCGCGACATCTGGAACACTGAAGCTTTCTTT.